This T cell receptor (beta chain) is drawn from a study of blood T cell repertoires in COVID-19. Study summary: There were acute and convalescent COVID-19 samples, and they came from the United States, Italy and Spain.

In the authors' workflow: For nucleated cells, counts were estimated from reference gene primer amplification. Sequenced by immunoSEQ multiplex PCR; TCRdb stores in-frame clones only, minus some. V and J calls and clone size are those listed in that table; D and trimming were worked out from the DNA. In the table there are around 150,000 clones, about 79% of which are singletons. The CDR3 contains 16 residues. V gave up 5 bases and J gave up 2 bases; unmatched junction bases: 9. Germline assignment: CDR1 LNHDA and CDR2 SQIVND (reference sequence). This clonotype was obtained from a woman aged 80 or older with active or convalescent COVID-19. Input material: peripheral blood. The chain combines TRBV19 with TRBJ1-3; TRBD1 agrees at 7 bases. The CDR3 loop is CASSPPSTGAGNTIYF. The CDR3 DNA is TGTGCCAGTAGTCCGCCTTCTACAGGGGCTGGAAACACCATATATTTT.